These 29 T cell receptor beta chains originate from one sample sequenced in a study of regulatory T cells in long-lasting Graves disease listed by TCRdb under 2021. What the time point label conveys for this sample: persistent/refractory GD, antithyroid drugs over 5 years with positive TRAb. For both TCR sequencing and RNA sequencing, RNA was extracted from PBMCs in TRIzol. Libraries were made using multiplex PCR. Sequencing used an Illumina HiSeq 4000. To build TCR beta libraries, CDR3 regions were amplified by Arm-PCR using iRepertoire HTBI primers. TCRdb trimmed public reads at Q25 via fastp, called clones via MiXCR and kept in-frame beta chains. CDR3 protein duplicates are merged, each entry listing the most common genes and DNA. The sample table contains 350,000 to 450,000 distinct CDR3 sequences; only one count was recorded for approximately 23% of them. Around a quarter of the sample rests with the top ten.

This specimen was peripheral blood mononuclear cells (PBMCs), taken when the disease was refractory, from a patient treated with antithyroid drugs. The receptor source for this set is a woman between 40 and 50 years old with Graves disease. Donor details come from another sample of the same person, matched by shared clones.

With regard to this clonotype: A much larger clone differs from this one at a single base, so this may be a read error. The chain couples TRBV10-3 to TRBJ2-5; D uncertain. Per germline, CDR1 ENHRY and CDR2 SYGVKD. Trimming cost V 2 bases and J 5 bases, with 9 bases left between them. The CDR3 is 13 amino acids. In DNA, the CDR3 is TGTGCCATCAGTGAGGGCGTTGGGGAGACCCAGTACTTC. Its protein is CAISEGVGETQYF.

This clonotype was counted at least ten times. This sequence joins TRBV20-1 and TRBJ2-5, with TRBD1 identical over 11 bases. Germline values: CDR1 DFQATT, CDR2 SNEGSKA (reference sequence). CDR3 size: 13 residues. The trim removed 5 bases at V and 4 bases at J, leaving 3 bases unmatched. The CDR3 sequence is CSAGQGAGETQYF. For the CDR3, the DNA is TGCAGTGCTGGACAGGGGGCAGGAGAGACCCAGTACTTC.

Comments on this clonotype: Mismatch with germline at one junction end may stem from a read error. The gene calls are TRBV7-9 and TRBJ2-6, with D maybe TRBD1 (5 bases). Germline values: CDR1 SEHNR, CDR2 FQNEAQ (reference sequence). The CDR3 sequence is 15 residues long. CDR3 residues: CASSLGASGANVLAF. CDR3 bases: TGTGCCAGCAGCTTAGGAGCCTCTGGGGCCAACGTCCTGGCTTTC.

This clonotype occurred once. This could be a read error, since a much larger clone is one nucleotide away. V is TRBV12-5 and J is TRBJ2-5; weak D call: TRBD2 (6 bases). Germline values: CDR1 LGHNT, CDR2 FRNRAP. V shed 8 bases and J shed 2 bases, with 18 bases lying between them. This CDR3 comprises 15 residues. CDR3 loop: CASSPGRRGQETQYF. The CDR3 DNA reads as TGTGCTAGTTCGCCGGGCAGGCGGGGACAAGAGACCCAGTACTTC.

This sequence joins TRBV3-1 and TRBJ2-7; TRBD2 aligns across 12 bases. CDR3 size: 15 residues. The V gene end was trimmed by 1 base and the J gene end by 7 bases; junction bases not matched to a gene: 5. CDR1 is LGHDT, CDR2 YNNKEL, per germline (reference sequence). The CDR3 region has the DNA TGTGCCAGCAGCCAAGGGACTAGCGGGACCAGGGAGCAGTACTTC. Protein product: CASSQGTSGTREQYF.

This clonotype has just a few counts. J is TRBJ1-5 and V is TRBV6-1; a weak D match, TRBD1 (5 bases). The CDR3 spans 16 residues. The V and J ends lost 3 bases and 3 bases respectively, with 15 bases between them. The germline V gene encodes CDR1 MNHNS and CDR2 SASEGT. In DNA form, the CDR3 reads TGTGCCAGCAGTGAGACTGGGGGGGTGCTCAATCAGCCCCAGCATTTT. This codes for CASSETGGVLNQPQHF.

This chain uses TRBV6-5 with TRBJ2-7; D remains unclear. The CDR3 runs to 14 residues. Germline V CDR1 and CDR2: MNHEY, SVGAGI. Trimming took 0 bases from V and 3 from J, leaving 9 bases between them. CDR3 in amino acids: CASSYSAGIYEQYF. The CDR3 DNA follows: TGTGCCAGCAGTTACTCAGCTGGAATCTACGAGCAGTACTTC.

This chain connects TRBV12-3 or TRBV12-4 to TRBJ1-6, with unresolved D. The CDR3 covers 15 residues. V was cut by 2 bases and J by 8 bases, with 13 bases left in between. For the CDR3, the DNA is TGTGCCAGCAGTTTATCAGGTCAAAAACATTCACCCCTCCACTTT. It yields the protein CASSLSGQKHSPLHF.

This clonotype was counted only a few times. The chain is built from TRBV7-2 and TRBJ2-2; D possibly corresponds to TRBD2 (5 bases). Trimming removed 5 bases from V and 3 bases from J, with 19 bases in between. This CDR3 comprises 17 residues. Looked up from germline, CDR1 is SGHTA and CDR2 is FQGNSA. As DNA, the CDR3 is TGTGCCAGCAGCCACGAACCCGGGATTAAGTACACCGGGGAGCTGTTTTTT. It encodes CASSHEPGIKYTGELFF.

This clonotype occurred many times. The chain has TRBV7-8 and TRBJ1-5; D gene ambiguous. Trimming shortened V by 0 bases and J by 7 bases, and 13 bases separated the two germline ends. Germline CDR1 SGHVS, CDR2 FQNEAQ. The CDR3 length is 15 residues. The CDR3 DNA reads TGTGCCAGCAGCTTAGCCCGGCTAGCGGGACAGCCCCAGCATTTT. Its protein is CASSLARLAGQPQHF.

CDR3 sequence (DNA): TGTGCCAGCAGCTTAACCCTGGATGAGCAGTTCTTC. This translates into CASSLTLDEQFF. The rearrangement joins TRBV7-2 to TRBJ2-1, with D hard to call. The germline V gene has CDR1 SGHTA and CDR2 FQGNSA. The CDR3 has 12 residues. The V end lost 2 bases, the J end lost 8 bases, and 7 bases lay between the germline ends.

The chain combines TRBV7-9 with TRBJ1-1, with no clear D. CDR1 and CDR2 from the germline V gene are SEHNR and FQNEAQ (reference sequence). Between the trimmed V and J ends, which lost 2 bases and 10 bases, there was a span of 11 bases. CDR3 length: 12 residues. CDR3 amino acids: CASSLQDGRAFF. The CDR3 nucleotides are TGTGCCAGCAGCTTACAGGACGGAAGAGCTTTCTTT.

As regards this clonotype: This may arise from a read error, as a much more abundant clone is one base away. The chain combines TRBV29-1 with TRBJ2-7; TRBD1 aligns across 7 bases. This CDR3 contains 14 residues. Germline V gene data show CDR1 as SQVTM and CDR2 as ANQGSEA. The CDR3 loop reads CSATGDLASHEQYF. The DNA of the CDR3 is TGCAGCGCCACAGGGGATCTCGCCTCCCACGAGCAGTACTTC.

This clonotype was counted many times. The genes are TRBV28 and TRBJ1-2, with D tentatively TRBD1 (5 bases). Germline V lookup: CDR1 MDHEN, CDR2 SYDVKM. The CDR3 runs to 16 residues. V lost 1 base, J lost 6 bases, and 18 bases lay in between. The CDR3 protein is CASSLSGTPPENGYTF. CDR3 bases: TGTGCCAGCAGTTTATCAGGGACTCCCCCGGAGAATGGCTACACCTTC.

The chain joins TRBV20-1 to TRBJ1-4; D is possibly TRBD1 (6 bases). This CDR3 spans 14 amino acids. Germline V lookup: CDR1 DFQATT, CDR2 SNEGSKA (reference sequence). V was clipped by 2 bases and J by 8 bases, with 15 bases between them. DNA for the CDR3: TGCAGTGCTAGAAGGGGGGCGGGCACCGAAAAACTGTTTTTT. Residues: CSARRGAGTEKLFF.

This clonotype was observed many times. CDR3 coding DNA: TGTGCCAGCAGCAGGGGAAATAGCAATCAGCCCCAGCATTTT. Translated, it gives CASSRGNSNQPQHF. The chain employs TRBV7-9 and TRBJ1-5, with D perhaps TRBD1 (5 bases). The CDR3 covers 14 residues. The germline V and J ends were trimmed by 5 bases and 0 bases, with 8 bases remaining between them. Germline CDR1 and CDR2: SEHNR and FQNEAQ (reference sequence).

Only a few counts were recorded for this clonotype. The chain couples TRBV4-1 to TRBJ1-1; perhaps TRBD1 as D (5 bases). Germline V gene data show CDR1 as MGHRA and CDR2 as YSYEKL. The CDR3 consists of 15 residues. Trimming took off 4 bases at V and 1 base at J, with 13 bases between the two ends. CDR3 bases: TGCGCCAGCAGCCGGGCCACGGGGCCGAACACTGAAGCTTTCTTT. Translated: CASSRATGPNTEAFF.

The rearrangement joins TRBV28 to TRBJ2-7, with D maybe TRBD2 (6 bases). Germline assignment: CDR1 MDHEN and CDR2 SYDVKM. CDR3 length: 14 residues. The ends were cut back, 3 bases at V and 7 bases at J, with 16 bases in the middle. The CDR3 coding sequence is TGTGCCAGCAGTTTGTCGGGGGTTGGCGGAGAGCAGTACTTC. Translating it yields CASSLSGVGGEQYF.

Only a few counts were recorded for this clonotype. The rearrangement uses TRBV6-5 and TRBJ1-5, with a possible D match to TRBD1 (5 bases). The CDR3 has 15 residues. Germline lookup yields CDR1 MNHEY and CDR2 SVGAGI. V lost 7 bases and J 4 bases, leaving 17 bases between the germline ends. The CDR3 here is CASTYSLGGNQPQHF. DNA for the CDR3: TGTGCCAGCACCTACTCGCTCGGGGGGAATCAGCCCCAGCATTTT.

This clonotype has a handful of counts. The chain has TRBV24-1 and TRBJ2-7; 13 positions agree with TRBD2. The CDR3 is made up of 17 amino acids. V shed 2 bases and J 2 bases; nucleotides not matched to a gene: 5. CDR1 is KGHDR and CDR2 is SFDVKD in the germline V gene. Written as DNA, the CDR3 is TGTGCCACCAGTGATTCCACCGGGACTAGCGGGACCTACGAGCAGTACTTC. Its protein is CATSDSTGTSGTYEQYF.

CDR3 nucleotide sequence: TGCGCCAGCAGCTTGGATTGGAAAAGGAACACCGGGGAGCTGTTTTTT. Protein: CASSLDWKRNTGELFF. This chain uses TRBV5-1 with TRBJ2-2; D is uncertain. The length of the CDR3 is 16 residues. V gave up 0 bases and J gave up 1 base, with 10 bases separating them. Germline V CDR1 and CDR2: SGHRS, YFSETQ.

Remarks on this clonotype: A junction end diverges from the germline sequence, so it may reflect a read error. This sequence joins TRBV12-3 or TRBV12-4 and TRBJ2-6; weak D call: TRBD1 (5 bases). This CDR3 comprises 17 residues. Written as DNA, the CDR3 is TGTGCCAGCAGTTTTCCCCTCCAGAGCTCTGGGGCCAACGTCCCGACTTTC. It yields the protein CASSFPLQSSGANVPTF.

V and J are TRBV6-2 or TRBV6-3 and TRBJ2-1; D is unclear. The germline V gene has CDR1 MNHEY and CDR2 SVGEGT. Between the trimmed V and J ends, which lost 6 bases and 0 bases, there was a span of 9 bases. This CDR3 is built from 14 residues. The CDR3 DNA is TGTGCCAGCAGCGGTAGAGGCTCCTACAATGAGCAGTTCTTC. Protein: CASSGRGSYNEQFF.

CDR3 DNA sequence: TGTGCCAGCAGCTTGTTGACTGGGAGCTATGGCTACACCTTC. Protein product: CASSLLTGSYGYTF. The rearrangement joins TRBV5-5 to TRBJ1-2, with D uncertain. Trimming took off 1 base at V and 4 bases at J, with 11 bases between the two ends. Germline CDR1 reads SGHKS; CDR2 reads YYEKEE (reference sequence). This CDR3 spans 14 amino acids.

As concerns this clonotype: A much larger clone differs from this one at a single base, so this may be a read error. The chain uses TRBV28 and TRBJ2-5; D remains unclear. This CDR3 spans 13 amino acids. Germline lookup yields CDR1 MDHEN and CDR2 SYDVKM. CDR3 region: CASSLSVEEAQYF. In nucleotides, the CDR3 is TGTGCCAGCAGTTTATCGGTAGAAGAGGCCCAGTACTTC.

In its sample, this clonotype was seen many times. The V gene is TRBV7-2, the J gene TRBJ2-2; tentatively, D is TRBD1 or TRBD2 (5 bases each). The CDR3 runs 15 residues. Germline V gives CDR1 SGHTA, CDR2 FQGNSA. The V gene lost 1 base and the J gene lost 3 bases, with 9 bases spanning the gap. CDR3 in amino acids: CASSLGGSYTGELFF. The CDR3 coding sequence is TGTGCCAGCAGCTTAGGGGGGAGTTACACCGGGGAGCTGTTTTTT.

This clonotype was seen a single time. The chain links TRBV28 to TRBJ2-7, with D perhaps matching TRBD1 (6 bases). The germline V and J ends were trimmed by 6 bases and 2 bases, with 17 bases remaining between them. The germline V gene encodes CDR1 MDHEN and CDR2 SYDVKM. CDR3 length: 15 residues. CDR3 amino acids: CASSFPTGSPYEQYF. The CDR3 region has the DNA TGTGCCAGCAGCTTTCCGACAGGATCACCCTACGAGCAGTACTTC.

Here the CDR3 reads CSAEPTAGVSYEQYF. The CDR3 nucleotides are TGCAGTGCTGAACCGACAGCGGGAGTCTCCTACGAGCAGTACTTC. V is TRBV20-1 and J is TRBJ2-7; 8 nucleotides align to TRBD2. The CDR3 consists of 15 residues. Germline loops: CDR1 DFQATT, CDR2 SNEGSKA (reference sequence). Trimming took 5 bases from V and 0 from J; bases not matched to a gene: 9.

The sample holds many counts of this clonotype. This chain joins TRBV28 and TRBJ2-7, with 10 bases matching TRBD2. This CDR3 has 18 amino acids. CDR1 and CDR2 (germline): MDHEN, SYDVKM. Trimming removed 7 bases from V and 0 bases from J; junction bases left unmatched: 15. The CDR3 spells CASTTRRLAGDGSYEQYF. CDR3 nucleotide sequence: TGTGCCAGCACCACAAGGCGGCTAGCGGGAGACGGCTCCTACGAGCAGTACTTC.